Detailed here is one TCR beta chain. Its antigen is unidentified. This entry is derived from a study of cytomegalovirus exposure and HLA in healthy donors. Across the whole study: An earlier analysis found some 100 million unique TCR beta sequences from around 180 million T cells.

Use of 60 Vbeta and 13 Jbeta primers characterized the PCR. Clones were sequenced by immunoSEQ multiplex PCR, and TCRdb holds only the in-frame ones, with some missing. Of approximately 75,000 clones in the sample, 65% to 75% are singletons; the top ten hold approximately 10%. Findings and caveats of the study: Common viral pathogens seemed to be connected with several of the most significant clusters, according to a later analysis.

The CDR3 has 15 residues. CDR1 SNHLY and CDR2 FYNNEI come from the germline V gene. The source is a woman aged 60 to 75 in good health and CMV-seropositive. The rearrangement joins TRBV2 to TRBJ2-5; 8 bases match TRBD2. The last part of the DNA fits TRBJ2-7 better; the J call may be wrong. Material for sequencing was PBMCs. In DNA, the CDR3 is TGTGCCAGCAAAGGGGAATCCGGGAGGGTAGTCGAGCAGTACTTC. This translates into CASKGESGRVVEQYF.